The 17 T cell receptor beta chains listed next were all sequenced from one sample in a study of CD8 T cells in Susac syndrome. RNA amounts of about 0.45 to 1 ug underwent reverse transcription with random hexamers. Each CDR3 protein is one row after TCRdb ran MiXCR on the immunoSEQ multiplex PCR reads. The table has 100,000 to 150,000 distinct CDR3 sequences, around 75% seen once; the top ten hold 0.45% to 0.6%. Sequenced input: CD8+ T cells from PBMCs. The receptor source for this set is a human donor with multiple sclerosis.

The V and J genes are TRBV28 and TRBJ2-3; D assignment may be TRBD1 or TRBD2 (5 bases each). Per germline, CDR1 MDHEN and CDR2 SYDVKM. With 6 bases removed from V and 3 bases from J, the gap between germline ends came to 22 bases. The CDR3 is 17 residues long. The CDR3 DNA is TGTGCCAGCAGCTTACGTCCCTTGGGGGAGTTGACAGATACGCAGTATTTT. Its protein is CASSLRPLGELTDTQYF. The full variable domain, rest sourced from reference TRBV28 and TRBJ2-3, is DVKVTQSSRYLVKRTGEKVFLECVQDMDHENMFWYRQDPGLGLRLIYFSYDVKMKEKGDIPEGYSVSREKKERFSLILESASTNQTSMYLCASSLRPLGELTDTQYFGPGTRLTVL.

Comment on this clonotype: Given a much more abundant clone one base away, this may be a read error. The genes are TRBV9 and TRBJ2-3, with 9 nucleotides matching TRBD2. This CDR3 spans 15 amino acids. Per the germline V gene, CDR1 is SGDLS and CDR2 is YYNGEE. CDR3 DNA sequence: TGTGCCAGCAGCGCAGCGGGAGGAGTAACAGGTACGCAGTATTTT. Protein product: CASSAAGGVTGTQYF.

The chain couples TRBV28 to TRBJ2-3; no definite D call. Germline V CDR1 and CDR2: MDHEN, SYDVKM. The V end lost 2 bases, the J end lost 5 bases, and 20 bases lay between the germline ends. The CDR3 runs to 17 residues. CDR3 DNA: TGTGCCAGCAGTTTACCCCTCCTTACACGTGCTGAAGATACGCAGTATTTT. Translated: CASSLPLLTRAEDTQYF.

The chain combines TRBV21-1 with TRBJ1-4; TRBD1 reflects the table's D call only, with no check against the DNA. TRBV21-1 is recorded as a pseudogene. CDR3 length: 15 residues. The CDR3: CASSFRQGKYEKLFF. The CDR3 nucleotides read TGTGCCAGCAGCTTTCGACAGGGGAAATATGAAAAACTGTTTTTT.

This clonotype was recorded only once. The CDR3 bases are TGTGCCAGCAGCTTAGCGAGGGGTACGAGGGCCTACGAGCAGTACTTC. Residues: CASSLARGTRAYEQYF. V and J are TRBV7-9 and TRBJ2-7; possibly TRBD1 or TRBD2 for D (5 bases each). Trimming stripped 0 bases from V and 2 bases from J, with 14 bases between. Germline assignment: CDR1 SEHNR and CDR2 FQNEAQ (reference sequence). CDR3 size: 16 residues.

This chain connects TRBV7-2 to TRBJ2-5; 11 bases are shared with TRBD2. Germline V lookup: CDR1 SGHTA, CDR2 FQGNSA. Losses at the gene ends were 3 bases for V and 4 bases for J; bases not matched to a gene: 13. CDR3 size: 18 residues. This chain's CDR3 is CASSLALRLAGSVETQYF. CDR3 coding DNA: TGTGCCAGCAGCTTGGCCCTAAGACTAGCGGGAAGCGTAGAGACCCAGTACTTC.

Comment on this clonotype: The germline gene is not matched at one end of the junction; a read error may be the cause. In nucleotides, the CDR3 is TGCGCCAGCAGCCCTACTCTGAACACTGAAGCTTCCTTT. Translated, it gives CASSPTLNTEASF. The chain employs TRBV4-3 and TRBJ1-1; no reliable D call. The CDR3 contains 13 residues. CDR1 is LGHNA, CDR2 YSLEER, per germline.

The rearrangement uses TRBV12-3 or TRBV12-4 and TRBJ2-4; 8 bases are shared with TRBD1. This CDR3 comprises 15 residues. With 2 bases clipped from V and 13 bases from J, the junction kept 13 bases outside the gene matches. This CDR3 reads CASSLIGQGGAIQYF. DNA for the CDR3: TGTGCCAGCAGTTTAATAGGACAGGGTGGGGCCATCCAGTACTTC.

CDR3: CASSFLTGRHEQYF. For the CDR3, the DNA is TGTGCCAGCAGTTTCCTGACAGGGCGGCACGAGCAGTACTTC. The chain recombines TRBV27 with TRBJ2-7, with 7 bases matching TRBD1. The length of the CDR3 is 14 residues. After removal of 3 bases from V and 5 bases from J, the junction contained 7 bases not matched to a gene. Germline assignment: CDR1 MNHEY and CDR2 SMNVEV (reference sequence).

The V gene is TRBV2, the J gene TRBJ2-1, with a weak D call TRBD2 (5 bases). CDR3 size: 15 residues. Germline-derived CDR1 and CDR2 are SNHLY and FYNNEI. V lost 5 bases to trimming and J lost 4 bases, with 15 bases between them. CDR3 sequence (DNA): TGTGCCAGCAGTATAGGAGGTCGGTTTTACAATGAGCAGTTCTTC. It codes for CASSIGGRFYNEQFF.

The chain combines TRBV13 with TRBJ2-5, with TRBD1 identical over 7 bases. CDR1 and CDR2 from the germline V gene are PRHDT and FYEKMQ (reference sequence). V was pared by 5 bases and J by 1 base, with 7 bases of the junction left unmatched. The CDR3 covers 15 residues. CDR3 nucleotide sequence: TGTGCCAGCAGCCCGACCGGGACAGCCCAAGAGACCCAGTACTTC. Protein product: CASSPTGTAQETQYF. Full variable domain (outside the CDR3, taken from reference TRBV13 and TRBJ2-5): AAGVIQSPRHLIKEKRETATLKCYPIPRHDTVYWYQQGPGQDPQFLISFYEKMQSDKGSIPDRFSAQQFSDYHSELNMSSLELGDSALYFCASSPTGTAQETQYFGPGTRLLVL.

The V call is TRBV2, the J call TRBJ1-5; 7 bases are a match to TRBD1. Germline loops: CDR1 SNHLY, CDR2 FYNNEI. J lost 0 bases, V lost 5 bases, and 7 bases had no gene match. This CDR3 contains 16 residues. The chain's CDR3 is CASSFRDSLSNQPQHF. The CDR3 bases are TGTGCCAGCAGTTTCCGGGACAGCCTTAGCAATCAGCCCCAGCATTTT.

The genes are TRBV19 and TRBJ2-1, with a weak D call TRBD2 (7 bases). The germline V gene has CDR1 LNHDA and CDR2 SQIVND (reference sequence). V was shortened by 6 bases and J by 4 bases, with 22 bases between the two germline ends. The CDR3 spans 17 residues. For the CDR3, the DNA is TGTGCCAGTAGCTGGGGCAGGGAGGGGGAAGCTTACAATGAGCAGTTCTTC. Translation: CASSWGREGEAYNEQFF.

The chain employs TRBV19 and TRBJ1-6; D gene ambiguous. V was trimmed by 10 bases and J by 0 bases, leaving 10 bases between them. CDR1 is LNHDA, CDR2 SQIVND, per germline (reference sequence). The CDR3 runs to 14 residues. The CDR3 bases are TGTGCCACCACGAGTAACTCCTATAATTCACCCCTCCACTTT. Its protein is CATTSNSYNSPLHF.

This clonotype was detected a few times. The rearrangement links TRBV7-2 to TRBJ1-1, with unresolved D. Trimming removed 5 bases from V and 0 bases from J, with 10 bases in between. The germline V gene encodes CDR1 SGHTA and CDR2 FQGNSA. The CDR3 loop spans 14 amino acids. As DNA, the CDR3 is TGTGCCAGCAGCGCCAGGACGGTGAACACTGAAGCTTTCTTT. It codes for CASSARTVNTEAFF.

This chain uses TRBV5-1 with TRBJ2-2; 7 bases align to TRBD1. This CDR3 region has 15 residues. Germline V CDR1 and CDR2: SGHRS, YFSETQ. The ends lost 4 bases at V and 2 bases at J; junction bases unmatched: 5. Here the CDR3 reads CASSHWDSNTGELFF. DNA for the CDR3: TGCGCCAGCAGCCACTGGGACAGCAACACCGGGGAGCTGTTTTTT.

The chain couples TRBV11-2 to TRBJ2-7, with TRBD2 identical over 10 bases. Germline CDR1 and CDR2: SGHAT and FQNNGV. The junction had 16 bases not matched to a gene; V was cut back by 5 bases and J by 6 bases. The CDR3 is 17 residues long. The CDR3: CASSPSPGAGGLGEQYV. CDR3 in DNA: TGTGCCAGCAGCCCCTCCCCAGGAGCGGGAGGGCTTGGCGAGCAGTACGTC.